Listed below are T cell receptor beta chains from one sample, sequenced in a study of T cell responses to AZD1222 COVID-19 vaccine. Profiling relied on immunoSEQ multiplex PCR, and the TCRdb table lists in-frame clones only, not all of them. The data hold some 120,000 clones, with roughly 90% observed a single time. Sequences were derived from peripheral blood, sampled 28 days after the second AZD1222 dose. These receptors were obtained from an adult who received the AZD1222 COVID-19 vaccine. Each CDR3 is given with its conserved first and last residue. Fields, in order: V gene, D gene, J gene, clone size, CDR3 DNA, CDR3 protein. A D gene is named only where the DNA matches it firmly. Some rows have no size entry. The others give once, few or many, or a class for an expanded clone.

V gene: TRBV28; D gene: TRBD1; J gene: TRBJ1-2; clone size: NA; CDR3 DNA: TGTGCCAGCAGACTGGGCGCTACAGGGGGGGGTTATGGCTACACCTTC; CDR3 protein: CASRLGATGGGYGYTF
V gene: TRBV7-2; D gene: TRBD1; J gene: TRBJ2-3; clone size: NA; CDR3 DNA: TGTGCCAGCAGCCTCCTAGGCGGACAGGGGTTTGCAGATACGCAGTATTTT; CDR3 protein: CASSLLGGQGFADTQYF
V gene: TRBV6-5; D gene: TRBD1; J gene: TRBJ1-6; clone size: NA; CDR3 DNA: TGTGCCACCGGGACAGGATATAATTCACCCCTCCACTTT; CDR3 protein: CATGTGYNSPLHF
V gene: TRBV6-1; D gene: NA; J gene: TRBJ1-4; clone size: NA; CDR3 DNA: TGTGCCAGCAGTGAAGCGTGGCACCGTAATGAAAAACTGTTTTTT; CDR3 protein: CASSEAWHRNEKLFF
V gene: TRBV14; D gene: NA; J gene: TRBJ2-7; clone size: NA; CDR3 DNA: TGTGCCAGCAGCCTACTAGGGAGGTCGGGATACGAGCAGTACTTC; CDR3 protein: CASSLLGRSGYEQYF
V gene: TRBV23-1; D gene: NA; J gene: TRBJ1-3; clone size: NA; CDR3 DNA: TGCGCCAGCAGTCCCCAGACGCAAGTCTCTGGAAACACCATATATTTT; CDR3 protein: CASSPQTQVSGNTIYF
V gene: TRBV5-1; D gene: TRBD1; J gene: TRBJ1-2; clone size: NA; CDR3 DNA: TGCGCCAGCAGCTTGCCAGGGGGCCTAAACTATGGCTACACCTTC; CDR3 protein: CASSLPGGLNYGYTF
V gene: TRBV27; D gene: NA; J gene: TRBJ1-2; clone size: once; CDR3 DNA: TGTGCCAGCCCTCACCCCGGTGGCTACACCTTC; CDR3 protein: CASPHPGGYTF
V gene: TRBV6-5; D gene: NA; J gene: TRBJ2-1; clone size: NA; CDR3 DNA: TGTGCCAGCAGCAGAGGGGATGAGCAGTTCTTC; CDR3 protein: CASSRGDEQFF
V gene: TRBV6-6; D gene: NA; J gene: TRBJ2-3; clone size: NA; CDR3 DNA: TGTGCCAGCAGTTACAGACTGACAGATACGCAGTATTTT; CDR3 protein: CASSYRLTDTQYF
V gene: TRBV28; D gene: NA; J gene: TRBJ2-7; clone size: NA; CDR3 DNA: TGTGCCAGCACCTCGGGACGGAGAGTCCTCCATTTC; CDR3 protein: CASTSGRRVLHF
V gene: TRBV5-1; D gene: NA; J gene: TRBJ2-2; clone size: NA; CDR3 DNA: TGCGCCAGCAGCTTGGGACCGGAGGGTGGCGGGGAGCTGTTTTTT; CDR3 protein: CASSLGPEGGGELFF
V gene: TRBV19; D gene: TRBD1; J gene: TRBJ2-7; clone size: NA; CDR3 DNA: TGTGCCAGTAGTCCGACAGGGGACGAGCAGTACTTC; CDR3 protein: CASSPTGDEQYF
V gene: TRBV5-1; D gene: TRBD1; J gene: TRBJ2-6; clone size: NA; CDR3 DNA: TGCGCCAGCAGCCGGACAGGGCAAGTTGGGGCCAACGTCCTGACTTTC; CDR3 protein: CASSRTGQVGANVLTF
V gene: TRBV28; D gene: NA; J gene: TRBJ1-2; clone size: NA; CDR3 DNA: TGTGCCAGCAGGTCAGGGCATGGCTACACCTTC; CDR3 protein: CASRSGHGYTF
V gene: TRBV11-2; D gene: NA; J gene: TRBJ2-3; clone size: NA; CDR3 DNA: TGTGCCAGCAGTCCCCATTTAAACCCAAGAAGCACAGATACGCAGTATTTT; CDR3 protein: CASSPHLNPRSTDTQYF
V gene: TRBV11-2; D gene: NA; J gene: TRBJ1-1; clone size: NA; CDR3 DNA: TGTGCCAGCAGCCCACAGGCGGGCACTGAAGCTTTCTTT; CDR3 protein: CASSPQAGTEAFF
V gene: TRBV3-1/TRBV3-2; D gene: NA; J gene: TRBJ1-2; clone size: NA; CDR3 DNA: TGTGCCAGCAGCCCGGGATATAACTATGGCTACACCTTC; CDR3 protein: CASSPGYNYGYTF
V gene: TRBV18; D gene: NA; J gene: TRBJ1-2; clone size: NA; CDR3 DNA: TGTGCCAGCTCACCGGACAGCCTGAGGTATGGCTACACCTTC; CDR3 protein: CASSPDSLRYGYTF
V gene: TRBV6-5; D gene: TRBD1; J gene: TRBJ1-5; clone size: NA; CDR3 DNA: TGTGCCAGCAAGGGACAGGGAAACCAGCCCCAGCATTTT; CDR3 protein: CASKGQGNQPQHF
V gene: TRBV13; D gene: TRBD1; J gene: TRBJ2-2; clone size: NA; CDR3 DNA: TGTGCCAGCAGCTTAGGCCCCAGACAGGGGAGGAACACCGGGGAGCTGTTTTTT; CDR3 protein: CASSLGPRQGRNTGELFF
V gene: TRBV6-4; D gene: NA; J gene: TRBJ2-1; clone size: NA; CDR3 DNA: TGTGCCAGCAGTGACGAGTCCTACAATGAGCAGTTCTTC; CDR3 protein: CASSDESYNEQFF
V gene: TRBV7-2; D gene: NA; J gene: TRBJ1-4; clone size: NA; CDR3 DNA: TGTGCCAGCAGCTTATCAGGACTGCCTAATGAAAAACTGTTTTTT; CDR3 protein: CASSLSGLPNEKLFF
V gene: TRBV18; D gene: NA; J gene: TRBJ2-1; clone size: once; CDR3 DNA: TGTGCCAGCTCGGGAGGAGGCAATGAGCAGTTCTTC; CDR3 protein: CASSGGGNEQFF
V gene: TRBV4-1; D gene: NA; J gene: TRBJ1-1; clone size: NA; CDR3 DNA: TGCGCCAGCAGCCAAGATGGTCGTAAGGGGAACACTGAAGCTTTCTTT; CDR3 protein: CASSQDGRKGNTEAFF
V gene: TRBV27; D gene: NA; J gene: TRBJ2-1; clone size: once; CDR3 DNA: TGTGCCAGCAGTTTCCTCAAATACAATGAGCAGTTCTTC; CDR3 protein: CASSFLKYNEQFF
V gene: TRBV5-4; D gene: TRBD1; J gene: TRBJ1-2; clone size: NA; CDR3 DNA: TGTGCCAGCAGCTTAAGCGGCAGGGGGCGCGGTTATGGCTACACCTTC; CDR3 protein: CASSLSGRGRGYGYTF